This T cell receptor beta chain was identified during a study of cytomegalovirus exposure and HLA in healthy donors. This PCR relied on a set of 60 Vbeta primers and 13 Jbeta primers. Assay: immunoSEQ multiplex PCR; the TCRdb copy retains only in-frame clones and omits some. The sample has 100,000 to 150,000 clones, around 80% seen once; the top ten hold approximately 10%. Findings of the study overall: The study dropped some indistinguishable V segments, TRBV6-2 and TRBV6-3 among them. Productive status was seen about 90% or about 30% of the time for most TCR beta V segments in an earlier analysis.

J gave up 1 base and V 7 bases, and 14 bases lay outside the gene matches. Germline V gives CDR1 MNHEY, CDR2 SMNVEV (reference sequence). The CDR3 has 18 amino acids. As regards this clone: What it binds is unknown.

Material: PBMCs. The V call is TRBV27, the J call TRBJ1-2; 11 bases are a match to TRBD1. The sequence was obtained from a man younger than 40 in good health and CMV-seropositive. The CDR3 DNA sequence: TGTGCCAGCAAAGACCAAGGGACAGGGGGTATCGTTAACTATGGCTACACCTTC. Translating it yields CASKDQGTGGIVNYGYTF.